The source of this T cell receptor beta chain is a study of blood T cell repertoires in COVID-19 (dated by TCRdb to the early 2020s). General notes on the study: Collaborator samples came from the United States, Italy and Spain and covered acute and convalescent phases of COVID-19. The samples were drawn from two sources: the first 160 participants of the ongoing ImmuneRACE study, and fewer than 1,500 subjects contributed by 6 global collaborators. The material from the prospective study consisted of cDNA or gDNA derived from T cells, B-cell-depleted T cells, or PBMCs. Where available, HLA class I and class II types were obtained from metadata supplied by the sample provider rather than from assay-based typing. The sample metadata nearly always contained a de-identified subject ID, COVID-19 status, age in years and sex. A freely available public database, intended as a resource for researchers studying the immune response to SARS-CoV-2, is where the repertoires were released. Subjects who had been exposed to COVID-19, were actively infected with it, or had recovered from it provided the deeply sampled blood TCRbeta repertoires that made up the dataset.

TCRbeta CDR3 regions were amplified from genomic DNA using the immunoSEQ Assay, a bias-controlled multiplex PCR. On the authors' methods: The number of nucleated cells in each sample was estimated from the amplification of reference gene primers within the assay. Sequence reads were collapsed and filtered to measure the absolute abundance of every unique TCRbeta CDR3 rearrangement. For each sample, productive Simpson clonality was calculated as the square root of Simpson's diversity index across productive rearrangements. Imported from immuneACCESS, the table was reduced by TCRdb to in-frame sequences with V and J called. These copies leave out some clones; in studies compared against another copy, an unresolved V gene accounts for under half, and the cause of the remainder is not known. V, J and clone size derive from that table, while D and trimming were established from the DNA sequence. This sample holds approximately 150,000 clones; around 84% were observed only once. The ten top clones hold under 6% of the sample.

One collaborating source in Seattle enrolled patients during active infection and followed them longitudinally through the course of disease. Whole blood was collected in K2EDTA tubes by collaborating institutions according to the institutions' own protocols. For TCRbeta analysis, collaborators shipped samples as frozen whole blood, isolated PBMCs, or DNA extracted from either of those sample types. Remarks on this clone: Its antigen has not been determined. Base qualities are missing; no much larger clone stands one base away.

Findings and caveats that apply to the study as a whole: The amount of clinical and demographic metadata varied by source and participant and was provided uncurated.

Cut back by 4 bases and 1 base, the V and J ends lie 8 bases apart. The CDR3 runs 13 amino acids, cysteine and phenylalanine included. The entry retains the CDR3 DNA only, 39 bases that are in frame from base 1. Sequences SGHRS (CDR1) and YFSETQ (CDR2) are obtained from the germline V gene. The sample consisted of peripheral blood. The sequence is built from TRBV5-1 and TRBJ1-1, with the D gene not confidently named. This sequence was found in a woman between 50 and 59 years old with COVID-19, enrolled during active disease. In nucleotides, the sequence is TGCGCCAGCAGCATTTCTCCGAACACTGAAGCTTTCTTT. It encodes CASSISPNTEAFF.